This record looks at one T cell receptor (beta chain) sequence and its context. Its target is not known. Profiled with immunoSEQ multiplex PCR; TCRdb holds only in-frame clones, not every one. The profile shows about 120,000 clones, about 94% of them singletons. People who had autoimmune disease history or systemic immunosuppression were excluded. Per germline, CDR1 SGDLS and CDR2 YYNGEE. The CDR3 runs 16 residues. Trimming shortened V by 0 bases and J by 5 bases, and 18 bases separated the two germline ends. The sample originates from a study of OX40 agonist ivuxolimab in advanced cancers. The overall study: Treatment of patients was with ivuxolimab, an agonistic anti-OX40 (CD134) antibody. Partial responses occurred in Three dose-escalation patients, one with hepatocellular carcinoma and two with cutaneous melanoma.

Study outcomes and limitations: At 0.1 to 3.0 mg/kg and by week 6, CD4+ and CD8+ T cells in the blood had expanded clonally.

The sequence came from an adult with an advanced solid tumor such as melanoma, head and neck, liver or kidney cancer. This chain uses TRBV9 with TRBJ2-7; D might be TRBD1 (9 bases). The sequencing here drew on CD4+ or CD8+ T cells sorted from blood, taken in a trial of the OX40 agonist ivuxolimab. CDR3 coding DNA: TGTGCCAGCAGCGTAGGCGGGGGGACAGGGATCGACGAGCAGTACTTC. Its protein product is CASSVGGGTGIDEQYF.